The text below deals with one T cell receptor (beta chain). These data originate in a study of patients and donors after allogeneic stem cell transplantation. TCRdb passed the RT-PCR reads through MiXCR, listing each CDR3 protein once. The sample holds fewer than 60,000 distinct CDR3 sequences, approximately 12% seen once. The CDR3 covers 15 residues. CDR1 and CDR2 from the germline V gene are SGHVS and FNYEAQ. Trimming left V 4 bases short and J 2 bases short, with 11 bases between. The receptor comes from a human donor who was either an allogeneic HSCT recipient or a stem cell or donor lymphocyte infusion donor (not recorded which). It is not recorded whose cells these are; they may come from a transplant donor. The chain employs TRBV7-6 and TRBJ1-4; D is perhaps TRBD1 (5 bases). Sequenced sample: blood, either unsorted or a sorted T cell fraction (not recorded which). Here the CDR3 DNA reads TGTGCCAGCAGCTCCTCAGGGAGTACTAATGAAAAACTGTTTTTT. It translates to CASSSSGSTNEKLFF.